One TCR beta chain is described in this entry. The antigen remains unidentified. Other nucleotide sequences from this sample produce the same CDR3. The source of the sample is a study of cytomegalovirus exposure and HLA in healthy donors. Study observations and caveats: Investigators reported 150 to 200 TCR beta chains as tied to cytomegalovirus. TCR association rates varied by HLA locus in a later analysis, with DRB1 highest and HLA-C lowest. V- and J-gene trimming in TCR beta was tied to a missense DCLRE1C variant by an analysis performed later.

The germline V gene has CDR1 SGHTA and CDR2 FQGNSA. V was clipped by 3 bases and J by 1 base, with 4 bases between them. CDR3 length equals 13 residues. Healthy bone marrow donors made up the donor group. Researchers ran the PCR with 60 Vbeta and 13 Jbeta primers. Some clones are missing from TCRdb's copy, which holds only in-frame ones; the method was immunoSEQ multiplex PCR. Among 60,000 to 70,000 clones listed, roughly 78% were seen once. The chain links TRBV7-2 to TRBJ1-5; no definite D call. The receptor's source is a middle-aged man in good health and CMV-seronegative. Material for sequencing was PBMCs. The DNA of the CDR3 is TGTGCCAGCAGCTTTTCGAGCAATCAGCCCCAGCATTTT. Its translation: CASSFSSNQPQHF.